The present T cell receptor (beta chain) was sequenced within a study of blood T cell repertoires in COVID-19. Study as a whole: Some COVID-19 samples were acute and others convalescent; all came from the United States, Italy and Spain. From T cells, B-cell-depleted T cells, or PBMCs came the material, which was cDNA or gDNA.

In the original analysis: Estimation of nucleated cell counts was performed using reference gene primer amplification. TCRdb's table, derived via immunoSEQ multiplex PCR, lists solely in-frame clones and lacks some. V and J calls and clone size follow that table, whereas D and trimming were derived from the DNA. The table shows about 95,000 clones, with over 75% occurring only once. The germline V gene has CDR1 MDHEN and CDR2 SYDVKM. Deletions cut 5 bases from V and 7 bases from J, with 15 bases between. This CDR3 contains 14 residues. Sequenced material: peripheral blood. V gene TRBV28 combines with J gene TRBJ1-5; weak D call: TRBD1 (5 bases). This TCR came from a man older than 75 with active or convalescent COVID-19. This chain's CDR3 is CASSQAGVGQPQHF. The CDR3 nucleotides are TGTGCCAGCAGTCAAGCGGGGGTGGGGCAGCCCCAGCATTTT.